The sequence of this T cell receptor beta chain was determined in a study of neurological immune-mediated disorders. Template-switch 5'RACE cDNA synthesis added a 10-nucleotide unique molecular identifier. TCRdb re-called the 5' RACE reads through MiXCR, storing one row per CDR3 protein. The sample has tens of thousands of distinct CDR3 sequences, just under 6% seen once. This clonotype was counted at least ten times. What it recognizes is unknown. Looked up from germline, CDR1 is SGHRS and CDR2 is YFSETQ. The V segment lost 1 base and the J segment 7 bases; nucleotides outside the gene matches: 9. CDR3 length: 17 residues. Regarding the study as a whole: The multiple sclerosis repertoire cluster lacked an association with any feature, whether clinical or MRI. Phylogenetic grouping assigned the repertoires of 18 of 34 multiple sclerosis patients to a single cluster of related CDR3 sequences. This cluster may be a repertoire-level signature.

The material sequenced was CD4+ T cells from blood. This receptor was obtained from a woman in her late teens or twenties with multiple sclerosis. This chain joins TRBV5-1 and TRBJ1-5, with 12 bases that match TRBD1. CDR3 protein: CASSLLPGQGANQPQHF. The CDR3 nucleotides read TGCGCCAGCAGCTTGCTACCGGGACAGGGGGCAAACCAGCCCCAGCATTTT.